These 3 T cell receptor beta chains share one sample of origin, sequenced in a study of early T cells in non-severe SARS-CoV-2 infection. Each CDR3 protein is one row after TCRdb ran MiXCR on the 5' RACE reads. The sample has about 71,000 distinct CDR3 sequences, roughly 13% seen once. Sequencing was done on a sample of whole blood. The receptors were sampled from an adult who was a healthcare worker with PCR-confirmed SARS-CoV-2 infection or an uninfected control (not recorded which).

Concerning this clonotype itself: This may stem from a read error, because a much larger clone lies one nucleotide away. The chain couples TRBV3-1 to TRBJ2-7; unclear D gene. From germline, CDR1 is LGHDT and CDR2 YNNKEL (reference sequence). V was trimmed by 0 bases and J by 5 bases, leaving 11 bases between them. The CDR3 runs 14 residues. In DNA form, the CDR3 reads TGTGCCAGCAGCCAAGACGCAGGTTGGGACGAGCAGTACTTC. As protein: CASSQDAGWDEQYF.

The chain has TRBV19 and TRBJ1-1; D call uncertain. Looked up from germline, CDR1 is LNHDA and CDR2 is SQIVND (reference sequence). Trimming shortened V by 3 bases and J by 0 bases, and 8 bases separated the two germline ends. This CDR3 has 14 amino acids. CDR3 bases: TGTGCCAGTAGTATTGCGGGGATGAACACTGAAGCTTTCTTT. Its translation: CASSIAGMNTEAFF. The complete variable domain, with remaining parts taken from reference TRBV19 and TRBJ1-1, reads DGGITQSPKYLFRKEGQNVTLSCEQNLNHDAMYWYRQDPGQGLRLIYYSQIVNDFQKGDIAEGYSVSREKKESFPLTVTSAQKNPTAFYLCASSIAGMNTEAFFGQGTRLTVV.

This clonotype was counted a few times. The rearrangement uses TRBV15 and TRBJ1-2, with D hard to call. V was cut by 1 base and J by 4 bases, with 7 bases left in between. CDR1 is LNHNV and CDR2 is YYDKDF in the germline V gene (reference sequence). The length of the CDR3 is 13 residues. This CDR3 is CATSRGEGYGYTF. CDR3 sequence (DNA): TGTGCCACCAGCAGAGGGGAGGGCTATGGCTACACCTTC.